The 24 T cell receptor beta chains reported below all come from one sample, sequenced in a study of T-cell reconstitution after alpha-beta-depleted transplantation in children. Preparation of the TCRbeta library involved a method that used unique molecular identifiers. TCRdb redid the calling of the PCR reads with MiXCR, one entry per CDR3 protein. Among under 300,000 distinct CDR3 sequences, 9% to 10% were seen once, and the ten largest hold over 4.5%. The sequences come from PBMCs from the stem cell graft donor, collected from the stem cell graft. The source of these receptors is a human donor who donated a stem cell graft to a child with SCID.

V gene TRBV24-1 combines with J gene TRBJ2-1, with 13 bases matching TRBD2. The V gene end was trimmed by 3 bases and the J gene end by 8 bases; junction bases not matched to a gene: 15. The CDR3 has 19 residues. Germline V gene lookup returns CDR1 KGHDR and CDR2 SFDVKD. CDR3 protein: CATSDKYSRTSGGLDEQFF. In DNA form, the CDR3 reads TGTGCCACCAGTGATAAATACTCTCGGACTAGCGGGGGCCTAGATGAGCAGTTCTTC.

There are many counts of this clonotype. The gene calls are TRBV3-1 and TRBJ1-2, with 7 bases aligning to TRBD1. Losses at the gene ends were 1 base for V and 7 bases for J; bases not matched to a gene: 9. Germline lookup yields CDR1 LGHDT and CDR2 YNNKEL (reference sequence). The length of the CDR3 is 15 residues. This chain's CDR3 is CASSQATDRVRGYTF. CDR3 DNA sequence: TGTGCCAGCAGCCAAGCAACCGACAGGGTCCGTGGCTACACCTTC.

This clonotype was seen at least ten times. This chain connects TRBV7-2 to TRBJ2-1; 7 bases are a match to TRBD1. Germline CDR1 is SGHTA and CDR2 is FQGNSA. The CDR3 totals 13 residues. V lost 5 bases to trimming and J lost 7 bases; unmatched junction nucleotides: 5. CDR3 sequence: CASSRQGLNEQFF. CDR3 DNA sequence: TGTGCCAGCAGCCGACAGGGTTTGAATGAGCAGTTCTTC.

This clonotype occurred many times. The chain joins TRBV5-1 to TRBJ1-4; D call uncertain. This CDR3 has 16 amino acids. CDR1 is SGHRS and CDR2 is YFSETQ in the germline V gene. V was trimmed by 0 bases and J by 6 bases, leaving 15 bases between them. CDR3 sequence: CASSLAPHIRDEKLFF. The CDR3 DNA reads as TGCGCCAGCAGCTTGGCCCCACACATACGGGATGAAAAACTGTTTTTT.

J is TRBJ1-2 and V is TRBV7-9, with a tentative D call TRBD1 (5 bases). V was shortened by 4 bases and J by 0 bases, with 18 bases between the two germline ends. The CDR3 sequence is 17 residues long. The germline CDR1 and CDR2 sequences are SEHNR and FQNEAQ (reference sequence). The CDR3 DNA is TGTGCCAGCAGCTCGCGGGGCGGCAGGGATTCTAACTATGGCTACACCTTC. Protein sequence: CASSSRGGRDSNYGYTF.

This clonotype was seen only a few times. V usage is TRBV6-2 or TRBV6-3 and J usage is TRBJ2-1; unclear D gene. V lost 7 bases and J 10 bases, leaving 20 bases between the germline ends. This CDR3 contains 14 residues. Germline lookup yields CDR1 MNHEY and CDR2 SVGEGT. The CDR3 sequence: CASTAQVPSGEQFF. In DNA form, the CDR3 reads TGTGCCAGCACCGCCCAGGTTCCCAGTGGGGAGCAGTTCTTC.

CDR3 loop: CASTSAGGVSEAFF. Here the CDR3 DNA reads TGTGCCAGCACCTCTGCGGGGGGGGTGAGTGAAGCTTTCTTT. This sequence joins TRBV5-6 and TRBJ1-1, with D perhaps TRBD1 (5 bases). Per the germline V gene, CDR1 is SGHDT and CDR2 is YYEEEE. V was cut by 6 bases and J by 7 bases, with 19 bases left in between. The CDR3 length is 14 residues.

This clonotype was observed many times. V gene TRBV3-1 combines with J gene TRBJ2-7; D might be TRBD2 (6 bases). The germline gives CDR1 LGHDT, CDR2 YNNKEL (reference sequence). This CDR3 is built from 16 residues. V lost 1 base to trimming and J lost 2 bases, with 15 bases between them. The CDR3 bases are TGTGCCAGCAGCCAAGGCGCGGGGTTTAGCCCCTACGAGCAGTACTTC. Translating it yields CASSQGAGFSPYEQYF.

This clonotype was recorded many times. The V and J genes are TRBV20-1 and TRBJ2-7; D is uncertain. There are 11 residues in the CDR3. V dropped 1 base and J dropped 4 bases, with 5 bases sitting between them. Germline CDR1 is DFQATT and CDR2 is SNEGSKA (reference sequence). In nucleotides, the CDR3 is TGCAGTGCTAGAGCCGAATACGAGCAGTACTTC. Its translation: CSARAEYEQYF.

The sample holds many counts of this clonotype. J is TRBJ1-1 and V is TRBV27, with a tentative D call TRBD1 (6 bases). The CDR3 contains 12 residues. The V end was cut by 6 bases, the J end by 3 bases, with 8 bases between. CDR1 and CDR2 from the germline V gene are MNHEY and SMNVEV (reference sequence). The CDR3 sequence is CASSGGYTEAFF. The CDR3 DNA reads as TGTGCCAGCAGCGGGGGCTACACTGAAGCTTTCTTT.

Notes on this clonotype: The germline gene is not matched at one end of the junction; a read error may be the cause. The CDR3 spells CCARGGEGSINNQPQHF. The CDR3 bases are TGCTGTGCTAGGGGGGGTGAAGGGAGCATTAACAATCAGCCCCAGCATTTT. V is TRBV20-1 and J is TRBJ1-5, with D possibly TRBD1 on 6 matching bases. CDR1 and CDR2 from the germline V gene are DFQATT and SNEGSKA (reference sequence). The length of the CDR3 is 17 residues.

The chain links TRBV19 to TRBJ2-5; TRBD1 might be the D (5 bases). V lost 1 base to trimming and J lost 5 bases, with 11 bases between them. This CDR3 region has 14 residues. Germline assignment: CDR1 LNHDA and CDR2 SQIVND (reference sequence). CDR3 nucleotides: TGTGCCAGTAGTATAGGGGGCGGCACGGAGACCCAGTACTTC. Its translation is CASSIGGGTETQYF.

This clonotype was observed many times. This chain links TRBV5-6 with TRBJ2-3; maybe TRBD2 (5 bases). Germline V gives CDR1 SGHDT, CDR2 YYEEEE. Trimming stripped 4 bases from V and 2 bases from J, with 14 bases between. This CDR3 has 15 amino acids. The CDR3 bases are TGTGCCAGCAGCCCACTTCGGGGTTTCACAGATACGCAGTATTTT. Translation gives CASSPLRGFTDTQYF.

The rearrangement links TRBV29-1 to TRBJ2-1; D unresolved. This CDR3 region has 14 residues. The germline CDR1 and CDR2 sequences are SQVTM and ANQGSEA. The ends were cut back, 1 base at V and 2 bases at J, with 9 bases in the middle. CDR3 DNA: TGCAGCGTTGAAGTTATTAGCCCCTACAATGAGCAGTTCTTC. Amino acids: CSVEVISPYNEQFF.

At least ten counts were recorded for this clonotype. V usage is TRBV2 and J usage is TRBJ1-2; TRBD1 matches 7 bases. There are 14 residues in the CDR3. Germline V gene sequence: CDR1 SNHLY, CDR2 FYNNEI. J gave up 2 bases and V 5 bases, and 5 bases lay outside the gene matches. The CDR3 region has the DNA TGTGCCAGCAGTAGGGACAGCCCAAACTATGGCTACACCTTC. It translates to CASSRDSPNYGYTF.

CDR3 region: CASSYGTGDEKLFF. The CDR3 DNA reads TGTGCCAGCAGTTACGGGACAGGAGACGAAAAACTGTTTTTT. The J gene is TRBJ1-4, the V gene TRBV12-3 or TRBV12-4, with TRBD1 matching 8 bases. The junction had 6 bases not matched to a gene; V was cut back by 4 bases and J by 8 bases. The CDR3 runs to 14 residues.

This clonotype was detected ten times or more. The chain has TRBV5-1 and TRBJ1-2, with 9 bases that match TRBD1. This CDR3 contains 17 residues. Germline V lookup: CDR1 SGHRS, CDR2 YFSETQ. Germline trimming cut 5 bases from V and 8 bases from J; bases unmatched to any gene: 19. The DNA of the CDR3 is TGCGCCAGCAGAGTTGCCCTCCTCATACGGGACAGGGACGGCTACACCTTC. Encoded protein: CASRVALLIRDRDGYTF. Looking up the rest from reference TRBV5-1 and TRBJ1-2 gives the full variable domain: KAGVTQTPRYLIKTRGQQVTLSCSPISGHRSVSWYQQTPGQGLQFLFEYFSETQRNKGNFPGRFSGRQFSNSRSEMNVSTLELGDSALYLCASRVALLIRDRDGYTFGSGTRLTVV.

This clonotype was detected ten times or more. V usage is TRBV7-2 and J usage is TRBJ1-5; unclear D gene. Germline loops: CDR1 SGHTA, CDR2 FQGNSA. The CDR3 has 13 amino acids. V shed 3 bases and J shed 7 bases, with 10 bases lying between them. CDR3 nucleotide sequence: TGTGCCAGCAGCTTCGATGGGATGCAGCCCCAGCATTTT. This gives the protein CASSFDGMQPQHF. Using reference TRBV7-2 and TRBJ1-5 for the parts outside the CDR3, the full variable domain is GAGVSQSPSNKVTEKGKDVELRCDPISGHTALYWYRQSLGQGLEFLIYFQGNSAPDKSGLPSDRFSAERTGGSVSTLTIQRTQQEDSAVYLCASSFDGMQPQHFGDGTRLSIL.

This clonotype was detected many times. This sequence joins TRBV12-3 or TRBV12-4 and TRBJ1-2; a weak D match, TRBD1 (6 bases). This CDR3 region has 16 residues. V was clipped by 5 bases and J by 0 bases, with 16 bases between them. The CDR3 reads CASSLSPTGTNYGYTF. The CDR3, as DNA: TGTGCCAGCAGTCTAAGCCCCACAGGGACTAACTATGGCTACACCTTC.

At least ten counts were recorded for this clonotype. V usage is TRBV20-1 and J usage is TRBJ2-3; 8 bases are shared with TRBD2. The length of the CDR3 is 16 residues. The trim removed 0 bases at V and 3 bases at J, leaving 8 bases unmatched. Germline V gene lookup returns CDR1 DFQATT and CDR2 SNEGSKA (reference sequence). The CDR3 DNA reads TGCAGTGCTAGAGATTATCGGGGGGGCAGGACAGATACGCAGTATTTT. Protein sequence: CSARDYRGGRTDTQYF.

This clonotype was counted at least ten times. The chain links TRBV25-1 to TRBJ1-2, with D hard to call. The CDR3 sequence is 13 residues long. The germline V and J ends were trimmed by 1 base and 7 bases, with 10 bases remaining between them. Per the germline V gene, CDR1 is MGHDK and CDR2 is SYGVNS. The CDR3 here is CASSEFQRGGYTF. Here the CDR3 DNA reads TGTGCCAGCAGTGAATTCCAACGGGGTGGCTACACCTTC.

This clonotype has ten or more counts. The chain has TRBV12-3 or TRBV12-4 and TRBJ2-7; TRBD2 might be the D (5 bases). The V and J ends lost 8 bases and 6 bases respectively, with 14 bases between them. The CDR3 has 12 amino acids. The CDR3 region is CASLRGSGEQYF. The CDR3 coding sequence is TGTGCCAGCCTTCGGGGTTCTGGCGAGCAGTACTTC.

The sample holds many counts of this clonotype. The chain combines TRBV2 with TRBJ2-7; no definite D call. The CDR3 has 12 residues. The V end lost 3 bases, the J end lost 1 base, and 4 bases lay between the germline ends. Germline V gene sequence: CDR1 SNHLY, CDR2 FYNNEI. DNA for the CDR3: TGTGCCAGCAGTGAGCTATCCTACGAGCAGTACTTC. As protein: CASSELSYEQYF.

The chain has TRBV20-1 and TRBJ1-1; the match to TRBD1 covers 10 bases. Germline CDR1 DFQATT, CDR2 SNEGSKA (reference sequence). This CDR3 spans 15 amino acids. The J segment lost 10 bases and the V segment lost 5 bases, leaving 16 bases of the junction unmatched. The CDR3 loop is CSAARQGAFGPGAFF. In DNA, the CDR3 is TGCAGTGCTGCGAGACAGGGGGCTTTCGGACCCGGAGCTTTCTTT.